The 10 T cell receptor beta chains reported below all come from one sample, sequenced in a study of CD4+ T cells in melanoma. The repertoire was sequenced with immunoSEQ multiplex PCR; TCRdb's copy has only in-frame clones and lacks some. The table has 18,000 or so clones, about 83% seen once. The sequenced material came from cells from a culture (not recorded whether cultured in vitro). These receptors all come from a human donor with melanoma.

The chain recombines TRBV5-1 with TRBJ2-5, with 8 bases aligning to TRBD1. Germline V gene lookup returns CDR1 SGHRS and CDR2 YFSETQ. The CDR3 loop spans 18 amino acids. Trimming took 0 bases from V and 1 from J; bases not matched to a gene: 11. The CDR3 here is CASSLAGTGDSTQETQYF. The DNA of the CDR3 is TGCGCCAGCAGCTTGGCTGGGACAGGAGACTCCACCCAAGAGACCCAGTACTTC.

V and J are TRBV20-1 and TRBJ1-1; D gene unclear. Germline CDR1 and CDR2: DFQATT and SNEGSKA (reference sequence). The CDR3 is made up of 11 amino acids. V was shortened by 6 bases and J by 3 bases, with 8 bases between the two germline ends. This CDR3 is CSAPGDTEAFF. CDR3 nucleotide sequence: TGCAGTGCCCCGGGCGACACTGAAGCTTTCTTT.

The rearrangement joins TRBV6-6 to TRBJ2-7, with 11 bases fitting TRBD1. The germline gives CDR1 MNHNY, CDR2 SVGAGI (reference sequence). The J segment lost 7 bases and the V segment lost 6 bases, leaving 8 bases of the junction unmatched. The CDR3 runs to 14 residues. CDR3 in amino acids: CASSPGQGAEEQYF. CDR3 DNA: TGTGCCAGCAGCCCAGGACAGGGGGCGGAAGAGCAGTACTTC.

The rearrangement uses TRBV5-1 and TRBJ2-3; 12 bases align to TRBD2. Germline lookup yields CDR1 SGHRS and CDR2 YFSETQ. V lost 2 bases to trimming and J lost 0 bases; unmatched junction nucleotides: 7. The CDR3 contains 18 residues. The CDR3 DNA reads TGCGCCAGCAGCTTTGGGATTACTAGCGGGGGGAGCACAGATACGCAGTATTTT. This gives the protein CASSFGITSGGSTDTQYF.

The V and J genes are TRBV7-9 and TRBJ2-7, with D possibly TRBD2 on 6 matching bases. The V end lost 5 bases, the J end lost 4 bases, and 18 bases lay between the germline ends. Germline values: CDR1 SEHNR, CDR2 FQNEAQ (reference sequence). The CDR3 runs 15 residues. DNA of the CDR3: TGTGCCAGCAGCGGAGGGGCAGGTGCGGGGTACGAGCAGTACTTC. Its protein product is CASSGGAGAGYEQYF.

In DNA form, the CDR3 reads TGTGCCAGCAGCCAAGATGAGAGACTAGCTTCCTTCTTC. Encoded protein: CASSQDERLASFF. V and J are TRBV4-2 and TRBJ2-1, with TRBD2 identical over 7 bases. Germline CDR1 reads LGHNA; CDR2 reads YNFKEQ. This CDR3 is built from 13 residues. J was trimmed by 16 bases and V by 0 bases; bases with no gene match: 9.

This clone was observed a handful of times. This rearrangement joins TRBV18 to TRBJ2-3, with 15 nucleotides matching TRBD2. Per the germline V gene, CDR1 is KGHSH and CDR2 is LQKENI. Trimming cost V 1 base and J 8 bases; bases outside gene matches: 4. The CDR3 is 16 residues long. The CDR3 protein is CASSPRTSGGEGTQYF. CDR3 in DNA: TGTGCCAGCTCACCACGGACTAGCGGGGGGGAAGGTACGCAGTATTTT.

V and J are TRBV2 and TRBJ2-5, with a tentative D call TRBD2 (6 bases). The germline V gene encodes CDR1 SNHLY and CDR2 FYNNEI. The V and J ends lost 8 bases and 4 bases respectively, with 11 bases between them. The CDR3 length is 12 residues. This chain's CDR3 is CASRGTSETQYF. The DNA for the CDR3 is TGTGCCAGCCGCGGGACTTCAGAGACCCAGTACTTC.

This clone showed up just once. This chain links TRBV7-9 with TRBJ1-2; a weak D match, TRBD1 (6 bases). The CDR3 spans 16 residues. Per the germline V gene, CDR1 is SEHNR and CDR2 is FQNEAQ (reference sequence). V was pared by 1 base and J by 0 bases, with 12 bases between. The CDR3 reads CASSLVAGQTNYGYTF. Written as DNA, the CDR3 is TGTGCCAGCAGCTTAGTAGCCGGACAGACTAACTATGGCTACACCTTC.

This rearrangement joins TRBV5-4 to TRBJ2-3; possible D gene TRBD1, 5 bases. Germline V gene sequence: CDR1 SGHNT, CDR2 YYREEE (reference sequence). Trimming stripped 3 bases from V and 3 bases from J, with 11 bases between. The CDR3 runs to 14 residues. CDR3 sequence (DNA): TGTGCCAGCAGCTCAAATCAGGGAACAGATACGCAGTATTTT. It yields the protein CASSSNQGTDTQYF.